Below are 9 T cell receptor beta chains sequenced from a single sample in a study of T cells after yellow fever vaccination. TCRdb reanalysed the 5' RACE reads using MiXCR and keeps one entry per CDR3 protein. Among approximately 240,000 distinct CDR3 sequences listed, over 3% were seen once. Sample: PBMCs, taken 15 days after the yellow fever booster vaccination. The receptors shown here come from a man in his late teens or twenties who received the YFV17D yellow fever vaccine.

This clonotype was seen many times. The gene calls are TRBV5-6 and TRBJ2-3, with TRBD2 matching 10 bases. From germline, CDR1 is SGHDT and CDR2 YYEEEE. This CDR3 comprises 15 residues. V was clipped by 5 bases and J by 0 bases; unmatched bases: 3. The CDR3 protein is CASRIAGGSTDTQYF. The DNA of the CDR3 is TGTGCCAGCAGAATAGCGGGGGGCAGCACAGATACGCAGTATTTT.

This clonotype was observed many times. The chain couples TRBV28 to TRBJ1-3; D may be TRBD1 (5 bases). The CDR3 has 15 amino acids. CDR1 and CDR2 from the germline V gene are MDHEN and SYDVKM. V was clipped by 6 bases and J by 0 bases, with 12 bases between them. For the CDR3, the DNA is TGTGCCAGCAGCCGGGACCAGGGCTCTGGAAACACCATATATTTT. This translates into CASSRDQGSGNTIYF.

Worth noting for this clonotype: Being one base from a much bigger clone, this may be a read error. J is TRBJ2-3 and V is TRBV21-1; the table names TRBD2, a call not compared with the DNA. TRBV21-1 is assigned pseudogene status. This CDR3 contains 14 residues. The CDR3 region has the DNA TGTGCCAGCAGCATCCGGGCCCTGTGGGATACGCGGTATTTT. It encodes CASSIRALWDTRYF.

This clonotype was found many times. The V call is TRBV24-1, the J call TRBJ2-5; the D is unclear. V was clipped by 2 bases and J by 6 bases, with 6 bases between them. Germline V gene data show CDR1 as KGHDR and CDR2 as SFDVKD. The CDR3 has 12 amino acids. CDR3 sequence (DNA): TGTGCCACCAGTGATTCGCGGAAGACCCAGTACTTC. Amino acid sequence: CATSDSRKTQYF.

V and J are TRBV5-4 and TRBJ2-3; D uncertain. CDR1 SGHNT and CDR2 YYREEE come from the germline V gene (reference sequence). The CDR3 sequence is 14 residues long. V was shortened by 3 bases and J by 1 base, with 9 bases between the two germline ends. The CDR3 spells CASSSPQGTDTQYF. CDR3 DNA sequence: TGTGCCAGCAGCTCCCCGCAGGGCACAGATACGCAGTATTTT.

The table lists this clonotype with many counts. CDR3 residues: CASSGLQGMGTEAFF. The CDR3 bases are TGTGCCAGCAGCGGACTACAGGGGATGGGCACTGAAGCTTTCTTT. This rearrangement joins TRBV5-5 to TRBJ1-1; 7 bases line up with TRBD1. The germline V gene encodes CDR1 SGHKS and CDR2 YYEKEE (reference sequence). This CDR3 contains 15 residues. Trimming removed 4 bases from V and 4 bases from J; junction bases left unmatched: 10.

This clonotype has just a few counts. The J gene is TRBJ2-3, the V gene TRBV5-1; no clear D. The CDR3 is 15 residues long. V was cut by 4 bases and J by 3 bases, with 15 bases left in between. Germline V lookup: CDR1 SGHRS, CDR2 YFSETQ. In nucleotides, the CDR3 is TGCGCCAGCAGCAAGGACCCCCAAGTAACAGATACGCAGTATTTT. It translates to CASSKDPQVTDTQYF.

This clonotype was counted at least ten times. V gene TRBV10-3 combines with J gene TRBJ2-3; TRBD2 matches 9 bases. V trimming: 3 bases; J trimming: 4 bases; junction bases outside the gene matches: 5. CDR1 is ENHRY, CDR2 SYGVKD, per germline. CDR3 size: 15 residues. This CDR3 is CAISDQRGASDTQYF. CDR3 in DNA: TGTGCCATCAGTGACCAGCGGGGGGCATCAGATACGCAGTATTTT.

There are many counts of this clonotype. DNA for the CDR3: TGTGCCAGCAGCTTAACAGGGTTTTACGGCTACACCTTC. This sequence encodes CASSLTGFYGYTF. The V gene is TRBV6-5, the J gene TRBJ1-2; weak D call: TRBD1 (6 bases). Germline CDR1 MNHEY, CDR2 SVGAGI. V lost 6 bases and J lost 8, with 16 bases in between. This CDR3 has 13 amino acids.